A selection of T cell receptor beta chains follows, all from one sample in a study of T cell repertoires in cytomegalovirus infection. Their target antigens are unknown. Using its own MiXCR run on the reads, TCRdb lists one record per CDR3 protein. The table includes hundreds of thousands of distinct CDR3 sequences, about two fifths detected once. This material consisted of cultured PBMCs, taken from culture after CMV antigen stimulation. Receptors originate from a human donor in good health (CMV status not recorded). Some clones in this sample may be carry-over from other donors' samples. CDR3s include the opening cysteine and the closing phenylalanine or tryptophan. D genes are given only for firm matches. Where a row states a size, it is once, few, many or the class of an expanded clone; other rows omit it.

j_call clone_size d_call v_call cdr3_aa cdr3_nt
TRBJ2-1 few TRBD2 TRBV7-2 CASSLLAGVEYNEQFF TGTGCCAGCAGCTTACTAGCGGGAGTGGAGTACAATGAGCAGTTCTTC
TRBJ2-7 NA NA TRBV6-2/TRBV6-3 CASSTPRGGYEQYF TGTGCCAGCAGTACCCCCAGGGGCGGCTACGAGCAGTACTTC
TRBJ1-3 NA NA TRBV28 CASSPIVETSGNTIYF TGTGCCAGCAGTCCGATTGTGGAAACTTCTGGAAACACCATATATTTT
TRBJ1-5 NA NA TRBV19 CASSIGSVAQHF TGTGCCAGTAGTATAGGGAGTGTTGCCCAGCATTTT
TRBJ2-1 NA TRBD1 TRBV12-5 CASGLADRGIYNEQFF TGTGCTAGTGGTTTGGCTGACAGGGGAATCTACAATGAGCAGTTCTTC
TRBJ1-5 NA NA TRBV19 CASIPRDSNQPQHF TGTGCCAGTATCCCGAGAGATAGCAATCAGCCCCAGCATTTT
TRBJ2-7 few NA TRBV27 CASSLSGAGKWYF TGTGCCAGCAGTTTATCGGGGGCGGGAAAATGGTACTTC
TRBJ2-1 few TRBD2 TRBV9 CASSPPLGTSRYNEQFF TGTGCCAGCAGCCCCCCTCTGGGGACTAGCAGATACAATGAGCAGTTCTTC
TRBJ1-5 NA NA TRBV12-5 CASGPFNQPQHF TGTGCTAGTGGTCCGTTCAATCAGCCCCAGCATTTT
TRBJ1-1 NA TRBD1 TRBV6-2/TRBV6-3 CASSYYSGTGENTEAFF TGTGCCAGCAGTTACTATTCCGGGACAGGGGAAAACACTGAAGCTTTCTTT
TRBJ2-4 NA NA TRBV4-2 CASSLGILAKNIQYF TGTGCCAGCAGCCTGGGGATCCTAGCCAAAAACATTCAGTACTTC
TRBJ1-2 once NA TRBV6-5 CASSLQGGGAGYTF TGTGCCAGCAGCCTCCAAGGGGGGGGCGCTGGCTACACCTTC
TRBJ2-1 NA NA TRBV10-3 CAISESGFGSYNEQFF TGTGCCATCAGTGAATCAGGTTTCGGCTCCTACAATGAGCAGTTCTTC
TRBJ2-2 NA NA TRBV6-2/TRBV6-3 CASSYDRVLNTGELFF TGTGCCAGCAGCTACGACAGAGTTCTGAACACCGGGGAGCTGTTTTTT
TRBJ2-2 NA NA TRBV7-9 CASSSVWASGELFF TGTGCCAGCAGCTCCGTTTGGGCGTCCGGGGAGCTGTTTTTT
TRBJ2-1 NA TRBD2 TRBV27 CASSLWLAGGSSYNEQFF TGTGCCAGCAGTTTATGGCTAGCGGGAGGCAGCTCCTACAATGAGCAGTTCTTC
TRBJ2-5 NA NA TRBV28 CASSTGTYQETQYF TGTGCCAGCAGCACCGGGACCTACCAAGAGACCCAGTACTTC
TRBJ2-7 few NA TRBV19 CASSITVAYEQYF TGTGCCAGTAGTATCACAGTGGCCTACGAGCAGTACTTC
TRBJ1-3 many NA TRBV7-2 CASSTYGNTIYF TGTGCCAGCAGCACCTATGGAAACACCATATATTTT
TRBJ1-4 few NA TRBV28 CASSSGSRGNEKLFF TGTGCCAGCAGTTCGGGGAGTCGGGGAAATGAAAAACTGTTTTTT
TRBJ2-2 NA NA TRBV11-2 CASSFGSSNTGELFF TGTGCCAGCAGCTTCGGGTCTTCGAACACCGGGGAGCTGTTTTTT
TRBJ2-5 few NA TRBV7-9 CASSLILGQYQETQYF TGTGCCAGCAGCTTAATACTGGGTCAGTACCAAGAGACCCAGTACTTC
TRBJ2-2 NA TRBD2 TRBV12-3/TRBV12-4 CASTPTADRGAGELFF TGTGCCAGCACCCCGACGGCGGATCGGGGGGCCGGGGAGCTGTTTTTT
TRBJ1-2 NA NA TRBV20-1 CSARSPAAGAPNYGYTF TGCAGTGCTAGATCACCCGCCGCAGGGGCGCCCAACTATGGCTACACCTTC
TRBJ1-2 few NA TRBV7-2 CASSPKGGGYGYTF TGTGCCAGCAGCCCAAAAGGGGGGGGCTATGGCTACACCTTC
TRBJ1-5 NA NA TRBV4-1 CASKGLGNQPQHF TGCGCCAGCAAGGGACTCGGCAATCAGCCCCAGCATTTT
TRBJ1-2 NA NA TRBV28 CASSERDSTVYGYTF TGTGCCAGCAGTGAAAGGGATTCTACAGTCTATGGCTACACCTTC
TRBJ2-2 NA NA TRBV5-1 CASTPSGSGELFF TGCGCCAGCACCCCGAGCGGGTCCGGGGAGCTGTTTTTT
TRBJ2-7 few TRBD2 TRBV20-1 CSARDREGLAYEQYF TGCAGTGCTAGAGACCGGGAGGGCCTAGCCTACGAGCAGTACTTC
TRBJ2-4 many NA TRBV7-8 CASSLWRRLAKNIQYF TGTGCCAGCAGCTTATGGCGGCGGTTAGCCAAAAACATTCAGTACTTC
TRBJ2-5 NA TRBD2 TRBV12-3/TRBV12-4 CASSFGGAQYF TGTGCCAGCAGTTTTGGGGGGGCCCAGTACTTC
TRBJ1-2 NA TRBD1 TRBV27 CASRLAGQGAGGYTF TGTGCCAGCCGATTAGCCGGACAGGGGGCAGGGGGCTACACCTTC
TRBJ1-2 NA NA TRBV7-8 CASSLRVRVANYGYTF TGTGCCAGCAGCTTACGCGTTCGGGTGGCCAACTATGGCTACACCTTC
TRBJ2-1 NA TRBD1 TRBV20-1 CSAETGGPHNEQFF TGCAGTGCAGAGACAGGGGGCCCCCACAATGAGCAGTTCTTC
TRBJ2-1 NA TRBD2 TRBV20-1 CSARLAGATNNEQFF TGCAGTGCTAGACTAGCGGGAGCGACGAACAATGAGCAGTTCTTC
TRBJ2-7 few NA TRBV6-5 CASSYRAGSYEQYF TGTGCCAGCAGTTACAGGGCAGGGTCCTACGAGCAGTACTTC
TRBJ2-7 NA TRBD1 TRBV10-3 CAIRSGTGLAEQYF TGTGCCATCCGGTCCGGGACAGGCTTAGCCGAGCAGTACTTC
TRBJ2-7 NA NA TRBV6-2/TRBV6-3 CASSWGLEGAEQYF TGTGCCAGCAGTTGGGGGCTAGAGGGAGCCGAGCAGTACTTC
TRBJ2-1 NA NA TRBV27 CASSSNFPGDNEQFF TGTGCCAGCAGCAGCAACTTCCCGGGAGACAATGAGCAGTTCTTC
TRBJ1-1 NA NA TRBV11-2 CASSPGRTSNTEAFF TGTGCCAGCAGCCCCGGACGGACCTCGAACACTGAAGCTTTCTTT
TRBJ1-1 few NA TRBV7-9 CASSLPAGVGTEAFF TGTGCCAGCAGCCTACCCGCAGGGGTTGGGACTGAAGCTTTCTTT
TRBJ2-7 NA NA TRBV6-5 CASSRTAAGEQYF TGTGCCAGCAGTCGGACAGCGGCGGGAGAGCAGTACTTC
TRBJ2-2 NA NA TRBV6-5 CANSDGSLRGYTGELFF TGTGCCAACAGTGACGGGTCCTTACGGGGATACACCGGGGAGCTGTTTTTT
TRBJ2-3 once NA TRBV19 CASKTSRGRDTQYF TGTGCCAGCAAGACGAGCAGGGGCCGGGATACGCAGTATTTT
TRBJ1-6 few TRBD1 TRBV7-9 CASSFTGGVGSPLHF TGTGCCAGCAGCTTCACAGGGGGTGTGGGTTCACCCCTCCACTTT
TRBJ2-7 NA TRBD2 TRBV5-4 CASSLRTSGSEQYF TGTGCCAGCAGCTTAAGGACTAGCGGGAGCGAGCAGTACTTC
TRBJ2-5 few NA TRBV11-2 CASSLPSIRETQYF TGTGCCAGCAGCCTACCTTCAATTCGGGAGACCCAGTACTTC
TRBJ2-7 NA NA TRBV11-2 CASSPRDTLPYEQYF TGTGCCAGCAGCCCCCGGGACACTCTGCCCTACGAGCAGTACTTC
TRBJ2-7 NA TRBD1 TRBV20-1 CSASSWPGTDSSYEQYF TGCAGTGCTAGCAGCTGGCCGGGGACAGACAGCTCCTACGAGCAGTACTTC
TRBJ2-5 NA NA TRBV7-6 CASSLAVASSGETQYF TGTGCCAGCAGCTTAGCGGTGGCTAGCAGTGGGGAGACCCAGTACTTC
TRBJ2-3 NA TRBD1 TRBV5-1 CASSEDRVRDTQYF TGCGCCAGCAGCGAAGACAGGGTTCGAGATACGCAGTATTTT
TRBJ2-3 NA NA TRBV6-2/TRBV6-3 CASSYSTAVIADTQYF TGTGCCAGCAGTTACTCTACGGCGGTGATCGCAGATACGCAGTATTTT
TRBJ2-1 NA NA TRBV6-2/TRBV6-3 CASSSGLSGYNEQFF TGTGCCAGCAGTTCCGGACTCTCGGGTTACAATGAGCAGTTCTTC